One and the same sample provided the 3 T cell receptor beta chains below, sequenced in a study of CD8 T cells in Susac syndrome. Random hexamers were used to reverse transcribe roughly 0.45 to 1 ug of RNA. One entry per CDR3 protein, called by TCRdb with MiXCR from the immunoSEQ multiplex PCR reads. Here the sample spans approximately 150,000 distinct CDR3 sequences, around 94% being singletons. The sequenced sample was CD4+ T cells from PBMCs. The receptors shown here come from a human donor in good health.

The rearrangement links TRBV27 to TRBJ2-7; possible D gene TRBD1, 5 bases. Trimming shortened V by 6 bases and J by 4 bases, and 13 bases separated the two germline ends. Germline CDR1 MNHEY, CDR2 SMNVEV (reference sequence). This CDR3 is built from 13 residues. The CDR3 nucleotides are TGTGCCAGCAGCAGGGCGAATTTGTACGAGCAGTACTTC. Amino acids: CASSRANLYEQYF.

This chain links TRBV6-5 with TRBJ2-5; perhaps TRBD2 as D (6 bases). The V gene lost 2 bases and the J gene lost 7 bases, with 11 bases spanning the gap. Germline CDR1 reads MNHEY; CDR2 reads SVGAGI. The CDR3 consists of 13 residues. DNA for the CDR3: TGTGCCAGCAGTTACGGCGGGCGGGGGACCCAGTACTTC. Its protein is CASSYGGRGTQYF.

This chain uses TRBV3-1 with TRBJ2-5; possibly TRBD2 for D (6 bases). The germline CDR1 and CDR2 sequences are LGHDT and YNNKEL (reference sequence). CDR3 length: 15 amino acids. V gave up 2 bases and J gave up 3 bases, with 13 bases separating them. The CDR3 sequence is CASSQWQAGKETQYF. For the CDR3, the DNA is TGTGCCAGCAGCCAATGGCAGGCGGGGAAAGAGACCCAGTACTTC.